This is a list of T cell receptor beta chains from one sample in a study of blood T cell repertoires in COVID-19. TCRdb keeps only in-frame clones here, not all; method: immunoSEQ multiplex PCR. This sample carries about 73,000 clones, 82% of them seen once, and the ten largest clones take roughly 4%. The sample taken for sequencing was peripheral blood. These receptor sequences come from a woman aged 55-70 years with acute or convalescent COVID-19. Each CDR3 is given with its conserved first and last residue. Fields, in order: D gene, clone size, J gene, V gene, CDR3 DNA, CDR3 protein. A D gene is named only where the DNA matches it firmly. Size is omitted from some rows. Given values are once, few, many or a class for expanded clones.

>TRBD1|-|TRBJ2-7|TRBV9
TGTGCCAGCAGCGTTGGCCCGACAGGGAGCTCCTACGAGCAGTACTTC
CASSVGPTGSSYEQYF
>TRBD2|-|TRBJ2-1|TRBV5-1
TGCGCCAGCAGGTTTAGCGGGAGTACCGGCAATGAGCAGTTCTTC
CASRFSGSTGNEQFF
>-|medium-sized|TRBJ1-1|TRBV5-4
TGTGCCAGCAGCTTGGATACAGGGAGGAACACTGAAGCTTTCTTT
CASSLDTGRNTEAFF
>-|-|TRBJ2-1|TRBV4-2
TGTGCCAGCAGCCAAGAGACAGAGCGCACCTACAATGAGCAGTTCTTC
CASSQETERTYNEQFF
>TRBD1|-|TRBJ1-1|TRBV5-8
TGTGCCAGCAGCCCGGGACAGGGGGTTCATCACACTGAAGCTTTCTTT
CASSPGQGVHHTEAFF
>TRBD1|few|TRBJ1-2|TRBV18
TGTGCCAGCTCACCGGGACAGGGGAATGGCTACACCTTC
CASSPGQGNGYTF
>TRBD1|-|TRBJ2-5|TRBV7-9
TGTGCCAGCAGCTACCCGACAGGGGCAGAGACCCAGTACTTC
CASSYPTGAETQYF
>TRBD2|once|TRBJ2-1|TRBV5-6
TGTGCCAGCAGCTTTCGGGGGGTTGCGTACAATGAGCAGTTCTTC
CASSFRGVAYNEQFF
>-|few|TRBJ1-1|TRBV28
TGTGCCAGCCACCCGGGGTATAACACTGAAGCTTTCTTT
CASHPGYNTEAFF
>-|-|TRBJ1-6|TRBV5-1
TGCGCCAGCAGCATGGACAGCGGTAATTCACCCCTCCACTTT
CASSMDSGNSPLHF
>-|-|TRBJ2-2|TRBV2
TGTGCCAGCAGAAACAGGGAAACGAACACCGGGGAGCTGTTTTTT
CASRNRETNTGELFF
>-|-|TRBJ1-5|TRBV5-1
TGCGCCAGCAGCAGAGAAACAGGGTTGCCCCAGCATTTT
CASSRETGLPQHF
>TRBD1|-|TRBJ1-1|TRBV28
TGTGCCAGCAGTTTTAGCAGGGGGCGGAACACTGAAGCTTTCTTT
CASSFSRGRNTEAFF
>TRBD1|-|TRBJ1-1|TRBV7-9
TGTGCCAGCAGCTTAGCGAGGGACAGGGGGTTTCGAGCTTTCTTT
CASSLARDRGFRAFF
>TRBD1|-|TRBJ1-4|TRBV19
TGTGCCAGTAATAAACAGGGGAATGAAAAACTGTTTTTT
CASNKQGNEKLFF
>TRBD1|-|TRBJ1-2|TRBV4-1
TGCGCCAGCAGCCAAGTATCAAGGACAGGGGATCTCTATGGCTACACCTTC
CASSQVSRTGDLYGYTF
>TRBD1|-|TRBJ2-3|TRBV5-4
TGTGCCAGCAGTCGGACAGGGTCTAGCACAGATACGCAGTATTTT
CASSRTGSSTDTQYF
>-|-|TRBJ1-2|TRBV28
TGTGCCAGCGTTCTAAGTCAGGGGTACTATGGCTACACCTTC
CASVLSQGYYGYTF
>-|-|TRBJ1-6|TRBV14
TGTGCCAGCAGCCAAGATGCAGGGACTCGCATTTCACCCCTCCACTTT
CASSQDAGTRISPLHF
>-|-|TRBJ2-5|TRBV4-1
TGCGCCAGCAGCCAAGGACTATTCCAAGAGACCCAGTACTTC
CASSQGLFQETQYF